This paragraph covers one T cell receptor beta chain sequence. Its antigen remains unidentified. PCR was performed using 60 Vbeta and 13 Jbeta primers. The repertoire was sequenced with immunoSEQ multiplex PCR; TCRdb's copy has only in-frame clones and lacks some. The sample carries roughly 96,000 clones, about four fifths recorded once. The record originates from a study of cytomegalovirus exposure and HLA in healthy donors. Across the study: Approximately 80 million unique TCRs, all from HLA-typed donors, were included in an early release of the data.

Study-wide findings and caveats: Three chains tied to CMV proved CMV antigen-specific in vitro.

The sequence was collected from a female donor in good health and CMV-seropositive. Sequenced material: PBMCs.

The CDR3 DNA sequence: TGCAGCGTTACAGAGTTGAACACTGAAGCTTTCTTT. Translating it yields CSVTELNTEAFF. The chain is built from TRBV29-1 and TRBJ1-1; D is ambiguous. Deletions cut 5 bases from V and 0 bases from J, with 7 bases between. Germline V gives CDR1 SQVTM, CDR2 ANQGSEA. The CDR3 covers 12 residues.